Below are 11 T cell receptor beta chains sequenced from a single sample in a study of blood T cells in healthy people across ages. For the second PCR, which ran for about 6 to 11 cycles, a sample-barcoded 5' primer and a J-beta primer mix were used. A single record per CDR3 protein comes from TCRdb applying MiXCR to the 5' RACE reads. The data contain over 1,500,000 distinct CDR3 sequences, roughly 52% of them seen just once; the ten biggest clones take up 2.1%. Sequencing was done on a sample of blood. These receptors all stem from a woman aged 40 to 49 in good health.

The CDR3 sequence is CASNRHRDLTETQYF. The CDR3 bases are TGTGCCAGCAACCGGCACCGGGACCTCACAGAGACCCAGTACTTC. The V and J genes are TRBV6-2 or TRBV6-3 and TRBJ2-5; either TRBD1 or TRBD2 may supply D (5 bases each). CDR3 size: 15 residues. The V and J ends lost 7 bases and 4 bases respectively, with 19 bases between them. The germline V gene has CDR1 MNHEY and CDR2 SVGEGT.

This clonotype was seen a handful of times. The rearrangement uses TRBV7-2 and TRBJ2-2; 8 bases are a match to TRBD2. The germline CDR1 and CDR2 sequences are SGHTA and FQGNSA. Germline trimming cut 3 bases from V and 1 base from J; bases unmatched to any gene: 4. The CDR3 has 16 residues. The CDR3 region is CASSLLLAGNTGELFF. The DNA of the CDR3 is TGTGCCAGCAGCTTGCTCCTAGCGGGGAACACCGGGGAGCTGTTTTTT.

The rearrangement joins TRBV5-1 to TRBJ2-5; 10 bases agree with TRBD1. The CDR3 totals 16 residues. The V and J ends lost 0 bases and 11 bases, in that order; junction bases with no gene match: 13. Per germline, CDR1 SGHRS and CDR2 YFSETQ. CDR3: CASSLDPGQGINEQYF. The CDR3 bases are TGCGCCAGCAGCTTGGACCCGGGACAGGGGATTAATGAGCAGTACTTC.

V usage is TRBV11-2 and J usage is TRBJ1-4; D might be TRBD1 (5 bases). Germline loops: CDR1 SGHAT, CDR2 FQNNGV. The V end was cut by 2 bases, the J end by 8 bases, with 12 bases between. There are 14 residues in the CDR3. The CDR3 spells CASSLFLGVEKLFF. The CDR3 DNA is TGTGCCAGCAGCTTATTTTTAGGGGTCGAAAAACTGTTTTTT.

To note about this clonotype: This sequence may be a read error, since a much larger clone differs from it by one base. For the CDR3, the DNA is TGTGCCAGCAGCTTAAGTCAGGGCTCCTACAATGAGCAGTACTTC. It translates to CASSLSQGSYNEQYF. The chain has TRBV11-1 and TRBJ2-1; D perhaps matches TRBD1 (5 bases). Matching the DNA end better, TRBJ2-7 makes the J call doubtful. Germline V gene sequence: CDR1 SGHAT, CDR2 FQDESV (reference sequence). The CDR3 sequence is 15 residues long.

This clonotype appeared a few times. Here the CDR3 DNA reads TGCAGTGCAACCGTAACGGCCAAAAACATTCAGTACTTC. Amino acid sequence: CSATVTAKNIQYF. V and J are TRBV20-1 and TRBJ2-4; D not certain. This CDR3 is built from 13 residues. Germline CDR1 is DFQATT and CDR2 is SNEGSKA (reference sequence). Between the trimmed V and J ends, which lost 6 bases and 1 base, there was a span of 10 bases.

This clonotype showed up just a few times. V usage is TRBV7-9 and J usage is TRBJ2-1; 7 bases match TRBD1. Germline assignment: CDR1 SEHNR and CDR2 FQNEAQ (reference sequence). Germline trimming cut 7 bases from V and 5 bases from J; bases unmatched to any gene: 8. The CDR3 totals 14 residues. The CDR3 sequence: CASTLTGINNEQFF. The CDR3 nucleotides are TGTGCCAGCACCTTGACAGGGATCAACAATGAGCAGTTCTTC.

The rearrangement uses TRBV5-1 and TRBJ2-1; 15 bases agree with TRBD2. Germline values: CDR1 SGHRS, CDR2 YFSETQ. The CDR3 is made up of 18 amino acids. Trimming cost V 3 bases and J 11 bases; bases outside gene matches: 15. The CDR3 bases are TGCGCCAGCAGCTCCGGACTAGCGGGGGGGACCGTTTTGAATAAGCAGTTCTTC. Protein product: CASSSGLAGGTVLNKQFF.

The chain couples TRBV10-3 to TRBJ1-2; TRBD1 agrees at 10 bases. The CDR3 totals 15 residues. V lost 6 bases to trimming and J lost 4 bases; unmatched junction nucleotides: 8. CDR1 and CDR2 from the germline V gene are ENHRY and SYGVKD. This chain's CDR3 is CAIRADRGQAYGYTF. The DNA of the CDR3 is TGTGCCATCAGAGCCGACAGGGGGCAGGCCTATGGCTACACCTTC.

The chain carries TRBV28 and TRBJ2-5; D remains ambiguous. Trimming shortened V by 6 bases and J by 4 bases, and 12 bases separated the two germline ends. Germline lookup yields CDR1 MDHEN and CDR2 SYDVKM. CDR3 length equals 13 residues. The CDR3 reads CASRGGPVETQYF. CDR3 nucleotide sequence: TGTGCCAGCAGGGGCGGTCCCGTAGAGACCCAGTACTTC.

This clonotype was observed a few times. The chain carries TRBV6-5 and TRBJ2-7; D remains ambiguous. CDR3 size: 13 residues. V lost 2 bases to trimming and J lost 6 bases, with 11 bases between them. CDR1 and CDR2 from the germline V gene are MNHEY and SVGAGI. CDR3: CASSYNSMGEQYF. CDR3 in DNA: TGTGCCAGCAGTTACAACTCAATGGGCGAGCAGTACTTC.